This T cell receptor (beta chain) is from a study of blood T cell repertoires in COVID-19. This CDR3 contains 14 residues. V was cut by 4 bases and J by 0 bases, with 9 bases left in between. CDR1 is SGHRS and CDR2 is YFSETQ in the germline V gene. The age range of participants was 18 to 89 years, with residence in more than 20 US areas. Clinical histories supplied by participants themselves formed the basis of cohort assignment. Recovery among Cohort 3 donors was established by two negative PCRs, clearance, or symptom resolution. A single count supports this clone. As processed by the authors: Nucleated cell counts were estimated from reference gene primer amplification. The method was immunoSEQ multiplex PCR; TCRdb's version includes in-frame clones alone and lacks a portion of them. The DNA was the basis for D and trimming; V, J and clone size are from that table. The sample lists about 290,000 clones, around 86% occurring once.

The chain employs TRBV5-1 and TRBJ2-3, with D possibly being TRBD2 (6 bases). The specimen was PBMCs or T cells enriched from blood (not recorded which). This TCR was recovered from a woman in her 40s who had recovered from COVID-19. CDR3: CASSERGSTDTQYF. CDR3 sequence (DNA): TGCGCCAGCAGCGAACGGGGGAGCACAGATACGCAGTATTTT. The full variable domain, completed using reference TRBV5-1 and TRBJ2-3, is KAGVTQTPRYLIKTRGQQVTLSCSPISGHRSVSWYQQTPGQGLQFLFEYFSETQRNKGNFPGRFSGRQFSNSRSEMNVSTLELGDSALYLCASSERGSTDTQYFGPGTRLTVL.